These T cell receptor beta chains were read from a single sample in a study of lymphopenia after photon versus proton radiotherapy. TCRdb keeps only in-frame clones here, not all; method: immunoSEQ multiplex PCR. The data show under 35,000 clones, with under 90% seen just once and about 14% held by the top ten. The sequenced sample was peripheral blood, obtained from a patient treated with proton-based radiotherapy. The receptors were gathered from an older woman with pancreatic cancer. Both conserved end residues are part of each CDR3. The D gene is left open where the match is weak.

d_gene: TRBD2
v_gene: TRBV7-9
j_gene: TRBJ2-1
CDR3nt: TGTGCCAGCAGGCGGGAGGAACGCGAGCAGTTCTTC
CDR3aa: CASRREEREQFF

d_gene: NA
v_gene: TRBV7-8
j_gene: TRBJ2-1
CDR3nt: TGTGCCAGCAGCTTAGCCGGCTATGAGCAGTTCTTC
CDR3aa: CASSLAGYEQFF

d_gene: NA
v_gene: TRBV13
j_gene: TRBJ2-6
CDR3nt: TGTGCCAGCAGCTTAGCGGGGAGCTCTGGGGCCAACGTCCTGACTTTC
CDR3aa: CASSLAGSSGANVLTF

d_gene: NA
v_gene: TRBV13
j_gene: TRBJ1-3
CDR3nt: TGTGCCAGCAGCTTAGTAGTCGGAAACACCATATATTTT
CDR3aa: CASSLVVGNTIYF

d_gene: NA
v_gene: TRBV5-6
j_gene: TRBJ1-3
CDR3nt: TGTGCCAGCAGTAATGTCCGGGCCCCGGGAAACACCATATATTTT
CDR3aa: CASSNVRAPGNTIYF

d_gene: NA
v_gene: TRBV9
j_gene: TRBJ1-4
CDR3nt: TGTGCCAGCAGCGTAGGAACATCTAGCGAAAAACTGTTTTTT
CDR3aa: CASSVGTSSEKLFF

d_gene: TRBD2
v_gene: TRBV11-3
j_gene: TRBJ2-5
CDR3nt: TGTGCCAGCACCCCTCTAGCGGGAGGTACACGGGAGACCCAGTACTTC
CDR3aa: CASTPLAGGTRETQYF

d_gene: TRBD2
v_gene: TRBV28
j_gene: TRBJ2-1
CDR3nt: TGTGCCAGCAGCAGACCGACTAGCGGGAGGGCTAATGCTCAGCATGAGCAGTTCTTC
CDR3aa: CASSRPTSGRANAQHEQFF

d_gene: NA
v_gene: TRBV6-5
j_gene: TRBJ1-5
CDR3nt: TGTGCCAGCAGTTCCCCTGGGGGGAGCAATCAGCCCCAGCATTTT
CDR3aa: CASSSPGGSNQPQHF

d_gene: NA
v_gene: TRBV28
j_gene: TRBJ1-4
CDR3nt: TGTGCCAGCATGAGTCTGGGGCCGTCAGGGGAAAAACTGTTTTTT
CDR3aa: CASMSLGPSGEKLFF

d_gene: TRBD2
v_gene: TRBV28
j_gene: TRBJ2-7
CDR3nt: TGTGCCAGCAGTTTAGGACTAGCGGGAGGTACCTTTCTGGGAGAGCAGTACTTC
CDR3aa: CASSLGLAGGTFLGEQYF

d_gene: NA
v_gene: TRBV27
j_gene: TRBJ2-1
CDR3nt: TGTGCCAGCAGTCTAACCCCAAGTAGTAGCTACAATGAGCAGTTCTTC
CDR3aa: CASSLTPSSSYNEQFF

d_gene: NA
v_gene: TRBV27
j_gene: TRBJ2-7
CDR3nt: TGTGCCAGCATAGGGATAGGGGCTGACTACGAGCAGTACTTC
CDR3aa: CASIGIGADYEQYF

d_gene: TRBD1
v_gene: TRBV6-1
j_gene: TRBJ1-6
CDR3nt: TGTGCCAGCAGTGAAAGTTCGGGACAGCGGATTTCACCCCTCCACTTT
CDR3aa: CASSESSGQRISPLHF

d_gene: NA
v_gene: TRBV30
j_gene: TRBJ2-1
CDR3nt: TGTGCCTGGAGTGTACGCCGGGAGCAGTTCTTC
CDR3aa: CAWSVRREQFF

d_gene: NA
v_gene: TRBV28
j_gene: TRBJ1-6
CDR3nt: TGTGCCAGCAGTTTAGCGGGTCATAATTCACCCCTCCACTTT
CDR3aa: CASSLAGHNSPLHF

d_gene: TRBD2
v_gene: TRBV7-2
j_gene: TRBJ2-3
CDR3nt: TGTGCCAGCAGCTTGCAGGCGGGAGGGTTCACAGATACGCAGTATTTT
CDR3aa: CASSLQAGGFTDTQYF